Detailed here is one TCR beta chain. Its antigen is undetermined. Generated by immunoSEQ multiplex PCR, the TCRdb table keeps only in-frame clones and is missing some. This sample has 130,000 to 150,000 clones, with 85% to 90% found just once. Second doses at about 4 or about 12 weeks were pooled. Germline values: CDR1 SSHAT, CDR2 FNYEAQ (reference sequence). The CDR3 is 15 residues long. Germline trimming cut 1 base from V and 3 bases from J; bases unmatched to any gene: 3. This sample was included in a study of T cell responses to AZD1222 COVID-19 vaccine. Study conclusions and caveats: As reported, nearly half of all spike-specific TCRs target variant regions that are unmutated. Most donors were white British, females outnumbered males, and clonal diversity was possibly underestimated.

The source of this sequence is an adult who received the AZD1222 COVID-19 vaccine. The rearrangement joins TRBV7-7 to TRBJ2-1, with 7 bases aligning to TRBD2. The source was peripheral blood, collected 28 days after the second AZD1222 dose. This CDR3 reads CASSLVGGGYNEQFF. The CDR3 DNA follows: TGTGCCAGCAGCTTAGTGGGCGGGGGCTACAATGAGCAGTTCTTC. The whole variable domain, remainder taken from reference TRBV7-7 and TRBJ2-1, is GAGVSQSPRYKVTKRGQDVTLRCDPISSHATLYWYQQALGQGPEFLTYFNYEAQPDKSGLPSDRFSAERPEGSISTLTIQRTEQRDSAMYRCASSLVGGGYNEQFFGPGTRLTVL.